These 18 T cell receptor beta chains share one sample of origin, sequenced in a study of molecular identifiers for immune sequencing clone quantification. MiXCR, run by TCRdb on the PCR reads, gives a single entry per CDR3 protein. The sample holds about half a million distinct CDR3 sequences, approximately 25% seen once. The specimen was naive CD8+ T cells from blood, with Jurkat cell RNA spiked in. The sample's subset: FACS-sorted CD8+CD4-CCR7+CD45RA+ naive T cells. These receptor sequences come from a human donor in good health. Some libraries in this study had Jurkat cell RNA spiked in.

This clonotype was detected only a few times. The chain combines TRBV6-5 with TRBJ2-7, with a weak D call TRBD2 (6 bases). Germline V gives CDR1 MNHEY, CDR2 SVGAGI. Trimming took off 6 bases at V and 4 bases at J, with 16 bases between the two ends. The CDR3 consists of 14 residues. In nucleotides, the CDR3 is TGTGCCAGCAGACTACGTGATAGCGGATACGAGCAGTACTTC. It encodes CASRLRDSGYEQYF.

This clonotype came up many times. The CDR3 region has the DNA TGCAGTGCTAGTGGGCTGCCAAAAAACATTCAGTACTTC. It is translated as CSASGLPKNIQYF. This chain links TRBV20-1 with TRBJ2-4; D call uncertain. Trimming removed 3 bases at V and 4 bases at J, with 10 bases between. The CDR3 has 13 amino acids. Germline lookup yields CDR1 DFQATT and CDR2 SNEGSKA (reference sequence).

This chain's CDR3 is CASSQDRTGGIYEQYF. CDR3 nucleotide sequence: TGCGCCAGCAGCCAAGATCGGACAGGGGGCATCTACGAGCAGTACTTC. The chain joins TRBV4-3 to TRBJ2-7; 11 nucleotides agree with TRBD1. The CDR3 length is 16 residues. Germline lookup yields CDR1 LGHNA and CDR2 YSLEER. Trimming cost V 0 bases and J 3 bases; bases outside gene matches: 4.

A word on this clonotype: This could be a read error, since a much larger clone is one nucleotide away. V and J are TRBV6-5 and TRBJ1-1; D is undetermined. This CDR3 comprises 14 residues. The V gene's germline CDR1 is MNHEY and CDR2 SVGAGI. The germline V and J ends were trimmed by 2 bases and 5 bases, with 12 bases remaining between them. The CDR3 region is CASSYPGSETEAFF. CDR3 nucleotide sequence: TGTGCCAGCAGTTACCCTGGGAGCGAGACTGAAGCTTTCTTT.

This clonotype was seen many times. The rearrangement links TRBV2 to TRBJ2-3, with 10 bases lining up with TRBD2. The length of the CDR3 is 19 residues. With 0 bases clipped from V and 6 bases from J, the junction kept 15 bases outside the gene matches. Per the germline V gene, CDR1 is SNHLY and CDR2 is FYNNEI. The CDR3 DNA reads as TGTGCCAGCAGTGAAGCGGGGCCCGGGGTAGCGGGAGGCCTTGATACGCAGTATTTT. It is translated as CASSEAGPGVAGGLDTQYF. The full variable domain, completed using reference TRBV2 and TRBJ2-3, is EPEVTQTPSHQVTQMGQEVILRCVPISNHLYFYWYRQILGQKVEFLVSFYNNEISEKSEIFDDQFSVERPDGSNFTLKIRSTKLEDSAMYFCASSEAGPGVAGGLDTQYFGPGTRLTVL.

The chain employs TRBV29-1 and TRBJ2-5, with D perhaps matching TRBD2 (5 bases). CDR3 length: 12 amino acids. The germline V gene has CDR1 SQVTM and CDR2 ANQGSEA. V lost 5 bases and J lost 5, with 12 bases in between. Written as DNA, the CDR3 is TGCAGCGTTATCGGACTTGGCGAGACCCAGTACTTC. This translates into CSVIGLGETQYF. Full variable domain (remainder filled in from reference TRBV29-1 and TRBJ2-5): SAVISQKPSRDICQRGTSLTIQCQVDSQVTMMFWYRQQPGQSLTLIATANQGSEATYESGFVIDKFPISRPNLTFSTLTVSNMSPEDSSIYLCSVIGLGETQYFGPGTRLLVL.

This clonotype has just a few counts. The chain joins TRBV11-1 to TRBJ2-1; 16 bases agree with TRBD2. The germline CDR1 and CDR2 sequences are SGHAT and FQDESV (reference sequence). This CDR3 is 19 amino acids long. The V and J ends lost 5 bases and 6 bases, in that order; junction bases with no gene match: 13. In DNA form, the CDR3 reads TGTGCCAGCAGCCAGGGACTAGCGGGAGGGCCTGGACGATTCAATGAGCAGTTCTTC. Amino acid sequence: CASSQGLAGGPGRFNEQFF.

A note on this clonotype: A much more abundant neighbour one base away suggests this may be a read error. The chain combines TRBV29-1 with TRBJ2-5, with D uncertain. The V gene's germline CDR1 is SQVTM and CDR2 ANQGSEA. CDR3 length equals 15 residues. CDR3 DNA: TGCAGCGTTGAATTACGAGGAACTTACCAAGAGATCCAGTACTTC. Its protein is CSVELRGTYQEIQYF.

This clonotype was seen only a few times. This chain links TRBV7-6 with TRBJ2-7, with 7 nucleotides matching TRBD2. This CDR3 is built from 17 residues. Looked up from germline, CDR1 is SGHVS and CDR2 is FNYEAQ. Germline trimming cut 5 bases from V and 7 bases from J; bases unmatched to any gene: 20. The CDR3 coding sequence is TGTGCCAGCAGCCAGACGTTTAGGCGGGAGTCTCCCGGGGAGCAGTACTTC. Its protein is CASSQTFRRESPGEQYF.

There are a few counts of this clonotype. The V call is TRBV4-3, the J call TRBJ1-6; D not resolved. The CDR3 consists of 17 residues. Trimming removed 0 bases at V and 0 bases at J, with 9 bases between. Per germline, CDR1 LGHNA and CDR2 YSLEER. The CDR3 coding sequence is TGCGCCAGCAGCCAAGATCACGAAAGCTCCTATAATTCACCCCTCCACTTT. This translates into CASSQDHESSYNSPLHF.

As to this clonotype: One base away lies a much larger clone, so this may be a sequencing read error. Given the absence of the conserved phenylalanine or tryptophan at the CDR3 end, a read error is likely. This chain uses TRBV25-1 with TRBJ2-6; the D is unclear. Germline CDR1 reads MGHDK; CDR2 reads SYGVNS. V was clipped by 6 bases and J by 0 bases, with 6 bases between them. This CDR3 has 14 amino acids. DNA for the CDR3: TGTGCCAGCAGGGCAGACTCTGGGGCCAACGTCCTGACTGTC. Translation: CASRADSGANVLTV.

With regard to this clonotype: With a much larger clone just one base away, this may be a read error. The conserved final phenylalanine or tryptophan is absent from the CDR3, which likely points to a read error. CDR3 protein: CAWSDGTYNEQFY. CDR3 nucleotides: TGTGCCTGGAGTGACGGGACCTACAATGAGCAGTTCTAC. V and J are TRBV30 and TRBJ2-1; weak D call: TRBD2 (5 bases). Trimming pared 1 base from V and 2 bases from J, leaving 6 bases between. CDR3 length equals 13 residues. Germline CDR1 and CDR2: GTSNPN and SVGIG (reference sequence).

A word on this clonotype: Possible read error: a much larger clone is one base away. The chain has TRBV4-3 and TRBJ2-1; D uncertain. The CDR3 is made up of 14 amino acids. Germline V CDR1 and CDR2: LGHNA, YSLEER. The CDR3 region has the DNA TGCGCCAGCAATAAGCTAGAGTATTACAAAGAGCAGTTCTTC. Amino acid sequence: CASNKLEYYKEQFF.

The gene calls are TRBV11-2 and TRBJ2-7; D remains unclear. Trimming took off 1 base at V and 3 bases at J, with 13 bases between the two ends. Germline-derived CDR1 and CDR2 are SGHAT and FQNNGV. This CDR3 is 15 amino acids long. Here the CDR3 DNA reads TGTGCCAGCAGCTTAGTATCGTTGGGCCACTACGAGCAGTACTTC. It translates to CASSLVSLGHYEQYF.

On this clonotype: Since a much larger clone is just one base distant, this may be a read error. CDR3 sequence reads: CASSTFLANTEAFF. CDR3 in DNA: TGTGCCAGCAGCACCTTTTTAGCTAACACTGAAGCTTTCTTT. The rearrangement uses TRBV6-5 and TRBJ1-1; no reliable D call. CDR1 and CDR2 (germline): MNHEY, SVGAGI. Deletions cut 6 bases from V and 2 bases from J, with 13 bases between. The CDR3 is 14 residues long.

Turning to this clonotype: This may be a read error: a much more frequent sequence differs by one nucleotide. A read error is likely, as this CDR3 ends without the conserved phenylalanine or tryptophan. The chain employs TRBV6-5 and TRBJ1-1; 10 bases line up with TRBD1. The CDR3 is 15 residues long. Looked up from germline, CDR1 is MNHEY and CDR2 is SVGAGI. Trimming took 4 bases from V and 5 from J; bases not matched to a gene: 7. The CDR3 bases are TGTGCCAGCAGTTCCCTCCGGGACAGGGGAACTGAAGCTTTCTCT. Residues: CASSSLRDRGTEAFS.

This chain links TRBV6-6 with TRBJ1-1, with TRBD1 as a possible D gene (6 bases). The CDR3 consists of 17 residues. Germline loops: CDR1 MNHNY, CDR2 SVGAGI (reference sequence). V gave up 0 bases and J gave up 0 bases, with 14 bases separating them. The CDR3 spells CASSYSMAGALNTEAFF. The CDR3 DNA reads as TGTGCCAGCAGTTACTCGATGGCAGGGGCACTGAACACTGAAGCTTTCTTT.

Comments on this clonotype: A much larger clone lies a single base off, so this may be a read error. The V and J genes are TRBV29-1 and TRBJ1-1; tentative D call: TRBD1 (6 bases). Germline loops: CDR1 SQVTM, CDR2 ANQGSEA. V was pared by 8 bases and J by 4 bases, with 14 bases between. CDR3 length: 12 amino acids. The CDR3 loop is CSTLLGATEAFF. The DNA of the CDR3 is TGCAGCACGCTTCTGGGGGCCACTGAAGCTTTCTTT.